Sequencing of this T cell receptor (beta chain) was carried out in a study of blood T cells in healthy people across ages. This CDR3 comprises 14 residues. Trimming stripped 4 bases from V and 3 bases from J, with 12 bases between. The germline CDR1 and CDR2 sequences are SGHKS and YYEKEE (reference sequence). This clonotype was seen only a few times. A second roughly 6 to 12 cycle PCR used barcoded and J-beta primers. TCRdb re-called the 5' RACE reads through MiXCR, storing one row per CDR3 protein. The sample contains hundreds of thousands of distinct CDR3 sequences, around 24% of which appear only once. The same data also contributed to another study, on T cells of mothers and their children.

This sequence joins TRBV5-5 and TRBJ2-3, with D possibly being TRBD2 (5 bases). Material for sequencing was blood. This TCR derives from a boy younger than 18 in good health. The chain's CDR3 is CASSPGTWTDTQYF. CDR3 in DNA: TGTGCCAGCAGCCCGGGAACGTGGACAGATACGCAGTATTTT.